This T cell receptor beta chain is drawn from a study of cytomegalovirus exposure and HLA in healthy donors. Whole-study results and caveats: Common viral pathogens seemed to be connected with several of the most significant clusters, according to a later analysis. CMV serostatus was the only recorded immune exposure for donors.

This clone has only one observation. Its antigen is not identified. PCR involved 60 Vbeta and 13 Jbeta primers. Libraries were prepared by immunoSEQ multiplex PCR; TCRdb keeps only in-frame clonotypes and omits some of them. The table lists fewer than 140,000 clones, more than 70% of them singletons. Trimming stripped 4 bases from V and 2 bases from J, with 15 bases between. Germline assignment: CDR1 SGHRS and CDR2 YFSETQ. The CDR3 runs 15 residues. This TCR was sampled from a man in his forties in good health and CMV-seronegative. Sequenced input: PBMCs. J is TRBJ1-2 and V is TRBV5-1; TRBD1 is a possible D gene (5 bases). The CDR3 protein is CASSVDAGRNYGYTF. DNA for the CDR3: TGCGCCAGCAGCGTCGATGCGGGACGGAACTATGGCTACACCTTC.